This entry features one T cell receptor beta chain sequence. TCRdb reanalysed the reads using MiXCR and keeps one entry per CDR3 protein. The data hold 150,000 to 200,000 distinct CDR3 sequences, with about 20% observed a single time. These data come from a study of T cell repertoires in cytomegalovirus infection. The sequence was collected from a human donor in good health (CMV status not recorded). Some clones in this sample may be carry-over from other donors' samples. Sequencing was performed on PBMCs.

The CDR3 region has the DNA TGTGCCAGCAAGGGGGGGGCCACGAGCTACAATGAGCAGTTCTTC. Amino acids: CASKGGATSYNEQFF. This chain connects TRBV12-3 or TRBV12-4 to TRBJ2-1; possible D gene TRBD2, 7 bases. This CDR3 region has 15 residues. V lost 7 bases, J lost 3 bases, and 16 bases lay in between.